The T cell receptor beta chain described here comes from a study of regulatory T cells in long-lasting Graves disease. This clonotype was counted ten times or more. For TCR beta, libraries came from iRepertoire HTBI primers and Arm-PCR of CDR3 regions. From the multiplex PCR reads, TCRdb called clonotypes with MiXCR, one entry per CDR3 protein. The table records more than 300,000 distinct CDR3 sequences, approximately 12% of them present only once. Documented time point: newly diagnosed GD, antithyroid drugs for less than 3 months. Generation of the TCR library employed RNA extracted from PBMCs. This same sample was also taken into another study, of T cells in Graves' hyperthyroidism and ophthalmopathy. That work contributes: Absent ophthalmopathy progression within 18 months defined stable Graves' hyperthyroidism.

This specimen was peripheral blood mononuclear cells (PBMCs), taken at new diagnosis, from a patient treated with antithyroid drugs. The TCR comes from a woman between 18 and 29 years old with Graves disease.

CDR3 nucleotide sequence: TGTGCCAGCAGCTCTTACCGGGACACAAACTATAAAAACATTCAGTACTTC. Residues: CASSSYRDTNYKNIQYF. The chain combines TRBV7-8 with TRBJ2-4; D possibly corresponds to TRBD1 (6 bases). Per the germline V gene, CDR1 is SGHVS and CDR2 is FQNEAQ. Trimming removed 4 bases at V and 4 bases at J, with 20 bases between. This CDR3 comprises 17 residues.